The 9 T cell receptor beta chains reported below all come from one sample, sequenced in a study of OX40 agonist ivuxolimab in advanced cancers. Repertoires were generated with immunoSEQ multiplex PCR, while TCRdb's copy carries only in-frame clones and drops some. Of about 80,000 clones in the sample, around nine tenths were seen once. Sequencing was performed on CD4+ or CD8+ T cells sorted from blood, taken in a trial of the OX40 agonist ivuxolimab. All receptors derive from an adult with an advanced solid tumor such as melanoma, head and neck, liver or kidney cancer.

Of note for this clone: The junction departs from germline at one end; a sequencing error may be responsible. CDR3 DNA sequence: TGTGCCAGTAGCATAGGCTATGGCTACACCTTC. Residues: CASSIGYGYTF. The chain combines TRBV19 with TRBJ1-2; D ambiguous. The germline CDR1 and CDR2 sequences are LNHDA and SQIVND (reference sequence). This CDR3 region has 11 residues.

The rearrangement links TRBV7-3 to TRBJ2-1, with 7 bases aligning to TRBD1. Germline CDR1 is SGHTA and CDR2 is FQGTGA. V was pared by 6 bases and J by 5 bases, with 1 base of the junction left unmatched. CDR3 size: 12 residues. The CDR3 DNA reads TGTGCCAGCAGTGACAGGGACAATGAGCAGTTCTTC. It is translated as CASSDRDNEQFF.

The rearrangement uses TRBV18 and TRBJ2-3; the match to TRBD1 covers 8 bases. Looked up from germline, CDR1 is KGHSH and CDR2 is LQKENI. The CDR3 consists of 15 residues. The V gene end was trimmed by 6 bases and the J gene end by 2 bases; junction bases not matched to a gene: 7. The CDR3 loop is CASSPGQGSTDTQYF. DNA of the CDR3: TGTGCCAGCTCCCCCGGACAGGGCTCCACAGATACGCAGTATTTT.

This clone was detected only a few times. The chain carries TRBV27 and TRBJ1-1; TRBD1 might be the D (6 bases). Trimming cost V 6 bases and J 1 base, with 12 bases left between them. This CDR3 contains 14 residues. Germline CDR1 is MNHEY and CDR2 is SMNVEV (reference sequence). The CDR3 protein is CASRYGTTNTEAFF. The DNA for the CDR3 is TGTGCCAGCAGATACGGGACAACGAACACTGAAGCTTTCTTT.

V and J are TRBV11-3 and TRBJ1-1, with TRBD1 as a possible D gene (5 bases). The V gene lost 5 bases and the J gene lost 4 bases, with 20 bases spanning the gap. CDR1 SGHNT and CDR2 YENEEA come from the germline V gene. The CDR3 spans 16 residues. CDR3 region: CASSPSLASGTTEAFF. CDR3 in DNA: TGTGCCAGCAGCCCTAGTCTGGCCAGCGGGACCACTGAAGCTTTCTTT. The variable domain in full, with the rest retrieved from reference TRBV11-3 and TRBJ1-1, is EAGVVQSPRYKIIEKKQPVAFWCNPISGHNTLYWYLQNLGQGPELLIRYENEEAVDDSQLPKDRFSAERLKGVDSTLKIQPAELGDSAVYLCASSPSLASGTTEAFFGQGTRLTVV.

The V and J genes are TRBV12-5 and TRBJ1-1, with TRBD1 as a possible D gene (5 bases). Deletions cut 3 bases from V and 0 bases from J, with 11 bases between. This CDR3 spans 15 amino acids. CDR1 is LGHNT, CDR2 FRNRAP, per germline. CDR3 sequence reads: CASGFSPTVNTEAFF. CDR3 nucleotide sequence: TGTGCTAGTGGTTTCAGTCCGACAGTGAACACTGAAGCTTTCTTT.

This chain uses TRBV5-1 with TRBJ1-6; D may be TRBD1 (5 bases). The CDR3 is 17 amino acids. Germline CDR1 is SGHRS and CDR2 is YFSETQ. Trimming pared 4 bases from V and 1 base from J, leaving 15 bases between. The CDR3 nucleotides are TGCGCCAGCAGCCAGGGTTTATCAGGGTCCTATAATTCACCCCTCCACTTT. Encoded protein: CASSQGLSGSYNSPLHF.

This clone came up once. The rearrangement joins TRBV7-9 to TRBJ1-2, with 8 bases identical to TRBD1. Germline-derived CDR1 and CDR2 are SEHNR and FQNEAQ (reference sequence). J gave up 7 bases and V 5 bases, and 9 bases lay outside the gene matches. The CDR3 is made up of 14 amino acids. The CDR3 nucleotides read TGTGCCAGCAGCCAGGACAGGGAGGGAGGTGGCTACACCTTC. It encodes CASSQDREGGGYTF. Variable domain in full (rest from reference TRBV7-9 and TRBJ1-2): DTGVSQNPRHKITKRGQNVTFRCDPISEHNRLYWYRQTLGQGPEFLTYFQNEAQLEKSRLLSDRFSAERPKGSFSTLEIQRTEQGDSAMYLCASSQDREGGGYTFGSGTRLTVV.

The rearrangement links TRBV28 to TRBJ1-2, with D uncertain. V was shortened by 4 bases and J by 2 bases, with 14 bases between the two germline ends. Germline V lookup: CDR1 MDHEN, CDR2 SYDVKM. The CDR3 is 15 residues long. The DNA of the CDR3 is TGTGCCAGCAGTTCCCCGAGGGATCTAAACTATGGCTACACCTTC. Amino acids: CASSSPRDLNYGYTF.